A single sample gave rise to the 6 T cell receptor beta chains below, sequenced in a study of T cells in localized non-small cell lung cancer (dated by TCRdb to 2019 to 2021). Library preparation employed the immunoSEQ multiplex PCR assay. Entries here come from immuneACCESS through TCRdb and include only in-frame sequences with V and J called. Some clones fail to appear in such tables; in the studies checked, an unresolved V gene covers under half of the shortfall, and the cause of the remainder is unknown. Across this sample there are tens of thousands of clones, with about nine tenths seen only once. Approximately 4% of the sample is taken by the ten largest. The source was peripheral blood, collected before any cancer treatment. All receptors come from a male donor aged 60 or over with stage III lung adenocarcinoma.

On this clone itself: At one end, the junction sequence differs from germline, possibly due to a read error. The rearrangement links TRBV19 to TRBJ2-2; 7 bases agree with TRBD1. Germline loops: CDR1 LNHDA, CDR2 SQIVND (reference sequence). The CDR3 extends over 13 amino acids. The CDR3 nucleotides read TGTGCCAGTAGTTTAGACAGGGCCGGGGAGCTGTTTTTT. Translated, it gives CASSLDRAGELFF.

The chain is built from TRBV11-2 and TRBJ2-7; D is undetermined. The CDR3 length is 12 residues. Germline CDR1 reads SGHAT; CDR2 reads FQNNGV. Deletions cut 5 bases from V and 3 bases from J, with 8 bases between. The CDR3 loop is CASSPRGYEQYF. DNA for the CDR3: TGTGCCAGCAGCCCCCGAGGCTACGAGCAGTACTTC.

The CDR3 spells CASRWTDTGELFF. The CDR3 region has the DNA TGTGCCAGCAGATGGACAGATACCGGGGAGCTGTTTTTT. The chain couples TRBV7-6 to TRBJ2-2; D is perhaps TRBD1 (6 bases). Trimming removed 6 bases at V and 5 bases at J, with 10 bases between. Germline V gene lookup returns CDR1 SGHVS and CDR2 FNYEAQ. This CDR3 is built from 13 residues.

CDR3 sequence (DNA): TGTGCCAGCAGCGTCCTCAACTGGGGGAGCACAGATACGCAGTATTTT. Encoded protein: CASSVLNWGSTDTQYF. The chain employs TRBV9 and TRBJ2-3; D assignment may be TRBD1 or TRBD2 (5 bases each). This CDR3 is built from 16 residues. Per the germline V gene, CDR1 is SGDLS and CDR2 is YYNGEE. Trimming cost V 2 bases and J 0 bases, with 13 bases left between them.

The chain employs TRBV21-1 and TRBJ1-2; no check of the table's D call, TRBD1, against the DNA was made. TRBV21-1 is a recognized pseudogene. CDR3 length: 19 amino acids. This CDR3 is CASSVPDREGTKAGYGYTF. The CDR3 DNA follows: TGTGCCAGCAGCGTCCCGGACAGGGAAGGGACCAAAGCGGGGTATGGCTACACCTTC.

In this sample, this clone turned up once. The chain couples TRBV6-5 to TRBJ2-5, with 8 bases fitting TRBD1. V shed 7 bases, J shed 5 bases, and the junction held 12 bases outside the gene matches. Germline-derived CDR1 and CDR2 are MNHEY and SVGAGI. This CDR3 spans 15 amino acids. The DNA for the CDR3 is TGTGCCAGCACCCCCGGCCCAGGGGGCAGGGAGACCCAGTACTTC. This codes for CASTPGPGGRETQYF.